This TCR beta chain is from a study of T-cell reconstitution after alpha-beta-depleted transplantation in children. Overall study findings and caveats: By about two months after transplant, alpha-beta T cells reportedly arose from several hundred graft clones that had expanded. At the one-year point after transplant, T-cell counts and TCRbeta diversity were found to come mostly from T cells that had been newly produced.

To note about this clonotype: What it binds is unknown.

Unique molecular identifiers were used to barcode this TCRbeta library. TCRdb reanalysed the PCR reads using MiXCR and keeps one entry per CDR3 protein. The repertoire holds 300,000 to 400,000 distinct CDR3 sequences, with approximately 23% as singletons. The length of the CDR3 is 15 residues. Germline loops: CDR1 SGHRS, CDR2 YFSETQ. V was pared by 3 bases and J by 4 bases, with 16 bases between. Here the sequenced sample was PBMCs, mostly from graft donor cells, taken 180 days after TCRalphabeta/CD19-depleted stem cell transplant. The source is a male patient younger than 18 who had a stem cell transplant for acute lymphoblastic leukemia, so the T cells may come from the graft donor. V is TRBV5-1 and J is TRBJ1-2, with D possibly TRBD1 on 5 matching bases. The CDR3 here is CASSSDPGRSYGYTF. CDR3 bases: TGCGCCAGCAGCTCGGACCCGGGGCGAAGCTATGGCTACACCTTC.